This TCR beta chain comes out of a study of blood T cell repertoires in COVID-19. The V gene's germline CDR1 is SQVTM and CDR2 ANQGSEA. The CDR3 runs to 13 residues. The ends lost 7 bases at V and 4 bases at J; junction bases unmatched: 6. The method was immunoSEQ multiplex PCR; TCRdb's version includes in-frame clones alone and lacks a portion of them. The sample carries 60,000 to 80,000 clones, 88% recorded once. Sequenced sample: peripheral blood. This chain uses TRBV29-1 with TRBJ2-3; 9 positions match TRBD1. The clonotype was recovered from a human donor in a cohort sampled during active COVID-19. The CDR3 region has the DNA TGCAGCGCTCAACAGGGGGCCGCAGATACGCAGTATTTT. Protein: CSAQQGAADTQYF.